The rows below give T cell receptor beta chains drawn from one sample of a study of OX40 agonist ivuxolimab in advanced cancers. Repertoires were generated with immunoSEQ multiplex PCR, while TCRdb's copy carries only in-frame clones and drops some. The data hold some 85,000 clones, with about 88% observed a single time. The source was CD4+ or CD8+ T cells sorted from blood, collected in a trial of the OX40 agonist ivuxolimab. The receptor set was obtained from an adult with an advanced solid tumor such as melanoma, head and neck, liver or kidney cancer. Both conserved end residues are part of each CDR3. D genes are given only for firm matches.

cdr3_aa	d_call	v_call
CASSHYGGSGGEKLFF	NA	TRBV4-2
CASSVVASGSLETQYF	TRBD2	TRBV9
CASSLNRDERGYTF	NA	TRBV7-8
CASRPSGDSYEQYF	NA	TRBV6-5
CASSGEGNSPLHF	NA	TRBV19
CASSVLSAAPSSTDTQYF	NA	TRBV9
CASSLLQGGETQYF	NA	TRBV7-9
CASSPSLTGTLGVQETQYF	NA	TRBV18
CASSLGGGDQPQHF	NA	TRBV5-1
CASSLPPGGGSGANVLTF	TRBD2	TRBV28